These T cell receptor beta chains were read from a single sample in a study of cytotoxic CD8 clonotypes in ibrutinib-treated CLL. Assay: immunoSEQ multiplex PCR; the TCRdb copy retains only in-frame clones and omits some. The sample lists roughly 15,000 clones, about two thirds occurring once. The sequencing used PBMCs, collected before ibrutinib treatment. The receptors originated from a human donor with chronic lymphocytic leukemia. Both conserved end residues are part of each CDR3. The D gene is left open where the match is weak. Not every row has a clone size; where given, it reads once, few, many or a size class.

D gene,V gene,J gene,clone size,CDR3 protein,CDR3 DNA
NA,TRBV29-1,TRBJ2-7,NA,CSVNLGQTYEQYF,TGCAGCGTAAACCTCGGACAGACCTACGAGCAGTACTTC
TRBD1,TRBV7-8,TRBJ1-2,NA,CASSSRTGDNYGYTF,TGTGCCAGCAGCTCAAGGACAGGGGACAACTATGGCTACACCTTC
NA,TRBV19,TRBJ1-6,NA,CASSIVSGTSSYNSPLHF,TGTGCCAGTAGTATTGTGTCGGGGACAAGCTCCTATAATTCACCCCTCCACTTT
NA,TRBV11-2,TRBJ2-1,NA,CASRRTGTSYNEQFF,TGTGCCAGCAGGCGTACAGGCACCTCCTACAATGAGCAGTTCTTC
TRBD1,TRBV4-2,TRBJ1-2,NA,CASSQDGTGGYGYTF,TGTGCCAGCAGCCAAGATGGAACAGGGGGTTATGGCTACACCTTC
NA,TRBV11-2,TRBJ1-1,NA,CASSIRRTEAFF,TGTGCCAGCAGCATAAGGAGAACTGAAGCTTTCTTT
TRBD1,TRBV11-3,TRBJ2-7,NA,CASSLRTGGHEQYF,TGTGCCAGCAGCTTAAGGACAGGGGGTCACGAGCAGTACTTC
NA,TRBV11-3,TRBJ2-3,NA,CASSLVPLQGREDTQYF,TGTGCCAGCAGCTTAGTTCCCCTACAGGGTAGGGAAGATACGCAGTATTTT
NA,TRBV27,TRBJ1-6,few,CASSGVGRFNSPLHF,TGTGCCAGCAGTGGGGTAGGACGGTTTAATTCACCCCTCCACTTT
TRBD1,TRBV14,TRBJ1-4,NA,CASSQWGDRDEKLFF,TGTGCCAGCAGCCAGTGGGGGGACAGGGATGAAAAACTGTTTTTT
NA,TRBV27,TRBJ2-7,NA,CASSWAPGYYEQYF,TGTGCCAGCAGTTGGGCCCCGGGATATTACGAGCAGTACTTC
TRBD1,TRBV18,TRBJ1-3,few,CASSLGQGASGNTIYF,TGTGCCAGCTCACTGGGACAGGGGGCCTCTGGAAACACCATATATTTT
TRBD1,TRBV2,TRBJ2-5,NA,CASLSPGQGSMETQYF,TGTGCCAGCCTATCCCCGGGACAGGGATCAATGGAGACCCAGTACTTC
TRBD2,TRBV11-1,TRBJ2-1,NA,CASSLLAGVSSYNEQFF,TGTGCCAGCAGCTTATTAGCGGGGGTTTCCTCCTACAATGAGCAGTTCTTC
NA,TRBV10-3,TRBJ1-2,few,CAISDNRNYGYTF,TGTGCCATCAGTGATAACAGGAACTATGGCTACACCTTC
NA,TRBV4-1,TRBJ1-2,medium-sized,CASSQEAGSYGYTF,TGCGCCAGCAGCCAAGAGGCCGGGTCCTATGGCTACACCTTC
NA,TRBV5-5,TRBJ1-5,NA,CASSLRPDSNQPQHF,TGTGCCAGCAGCTTGAGGCCCGATAGCAATCAGCCCCAGCATTTT
NA,TRBV2,TRBJ1-2,NA,CASSELPNYGYTF,TGTGCCAGCAGTGAATTACCTAACTATGGCTACACCTTC
TRBD1,TRBV7-9,TRBJ1-1,NA,CASSGEQGPHSAFF,TGTGCCAGCAGCGGCGAACAGGGGCCGCATTCGGCTTTCTTT
NA,TRBV11-2,TRBJ1-1,NA,CASSLVGALMNTEAFF,TGTGCCAGCAGCTTAGTGGGGGCGTTAATGAACACTGAAGCTTTCTTT
TRBD1,TRBV6-1,TRBJ1-2,NA,CASSEGRGLLYGYTF,TGTGCCAGCAGTGAAGGAAGGGGGCTTCTCTATGGCTACACCTTC
NA,TRBV25-1,TRBJ1-1,NA,CASSATGRGTEAFF,TGTGCCAGCAGTGCCACAGGGAGGGGGACTGAAGCTTTCTTT
NA,TRBV27,TRBJ1-1,few,CASGPINTEAFF,TGTGCCAGCGGCCCGATAAACACTGAAGCTTTCTTT
NA,TRBV19,TRBJ2-7,NA,CASSIVAGPSYEQYF,TGTGCCAGTAGTATAGTAGCAGGGCCATCCTACGAGCAGTACTTC
NA,TRBV18,TRBJ2-2,NA,CASSPPYQGTGELFF,TGTGCCAGCTCACCACCCTATCAGGGAACCGGGGAGCTGTTTTTT
NA,TRBV18,TRBJ1-1,NA,CASSPPSARENTEAFF,TGTGCCAGCTCACCACCGAGCGCCAGGGAAAACACTGAAGCTTTCTTT
NA,TRBV11-2,TRBJ2-1,NA,CASSVDPSVNEQFF,TGTGCCAGCAGCGTCGATCCTAGCGTCAATGAGCAGTTCTTC
TRBD1,TRBV7-9,TRBJ1-4,NA,CASSSSRTGENEKLFF,TGTGCCAGCAGCTCAAGCCGGACAGGGGAAAATGAAAAACTGTTTTTT
TRBD1,TRBV5-1,TRBJ1-2,NA,CASSPQTGKSGYTF,TGCGCCAGCAGCCCTCAGACAGGGAAGAGTGGCTACACCTTC
NA,TRBV7-9,TRBJ2-5,NA,CASSLGRASQETQYF,TGTGCCAGCAGCTTAGGGCGGGCCTCTCAGGAGACCCAGTACTTC
NA,TRBV19,TRBJ2-1,few,CASSINGAIYNEQFF,TGTGCCAGTAGTATTAATGGGGCGATCTACAATGAGCAGTTCTTC
NA,TRBV25-1,TRBJ2-1,NA,CASSEITDLYNEQFF,TGTGCCAGCAGTGAAATCACAGACCTATACAATGAGCAGTTCTTC